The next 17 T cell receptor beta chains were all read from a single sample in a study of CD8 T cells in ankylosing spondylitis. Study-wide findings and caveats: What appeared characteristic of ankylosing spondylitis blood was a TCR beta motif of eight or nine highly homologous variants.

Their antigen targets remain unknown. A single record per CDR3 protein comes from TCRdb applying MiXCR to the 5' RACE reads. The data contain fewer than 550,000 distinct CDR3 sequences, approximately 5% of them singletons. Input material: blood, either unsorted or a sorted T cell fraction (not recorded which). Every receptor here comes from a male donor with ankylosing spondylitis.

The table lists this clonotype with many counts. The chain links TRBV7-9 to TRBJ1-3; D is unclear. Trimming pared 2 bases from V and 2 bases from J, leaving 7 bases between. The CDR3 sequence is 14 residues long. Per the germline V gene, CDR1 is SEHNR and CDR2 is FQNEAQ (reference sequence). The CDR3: CASSLTGAGNTIYF. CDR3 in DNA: TGTGCCAGCAGCTTAACCGGGGCTGGAAACACCATATATTTT.

The CDR3 nucleotides are TGCAGTCCACGACTAGCGGGGGGCAATGAGCAGTTCTTC. Translating gives CSPRLAGGNEQFF. V and J are TRBV20-1 and TRBJ2-1; 13 nucleotides align to TRBD2. Germline V gene lookup returns CDR1 DFQATT and CDR2 SNEGSKA (reference sequence). Trimming removed 8 bases from V and 6 bases from J; junction bases left unmatched: 4. The CDR3 has 13 residues.

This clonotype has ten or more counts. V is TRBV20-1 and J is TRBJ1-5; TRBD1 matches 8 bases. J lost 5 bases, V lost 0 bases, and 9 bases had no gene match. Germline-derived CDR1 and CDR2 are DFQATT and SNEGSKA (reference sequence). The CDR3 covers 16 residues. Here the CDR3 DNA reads TGCAGTGCTAGAGACCTCGGACAGGGAATCGATCAGCCCCAGCATTTT. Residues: CSARDLGQGIDQPQHF.

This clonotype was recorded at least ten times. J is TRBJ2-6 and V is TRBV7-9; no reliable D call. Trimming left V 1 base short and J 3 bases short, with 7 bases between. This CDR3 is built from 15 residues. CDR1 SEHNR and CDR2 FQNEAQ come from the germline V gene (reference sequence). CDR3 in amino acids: CASSLEGLGANVLTF. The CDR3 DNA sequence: TGTGCCAGCAGCTTAGAAGGTCTTGGGGCCAACGTCCTGACTTTC. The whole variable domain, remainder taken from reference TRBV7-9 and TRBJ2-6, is DTGVSQNPRHKITKRGQNVTFRCDPISEHNRLYWYRQTLGQGPEFLTYFQNEAQLEKSRLLSDRFSAERPKGSFSTLEIQRTEQGDSAMYLCASSLEGLGANVLTFGAGSRLTVL.

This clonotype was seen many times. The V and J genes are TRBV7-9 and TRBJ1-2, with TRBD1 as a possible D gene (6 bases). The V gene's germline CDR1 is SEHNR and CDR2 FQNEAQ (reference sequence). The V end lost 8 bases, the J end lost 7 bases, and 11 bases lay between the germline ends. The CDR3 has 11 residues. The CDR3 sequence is CASGQISGYTF. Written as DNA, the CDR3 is TGTGCCAGCGGACAGATTTCTGGCTACACCTTC.

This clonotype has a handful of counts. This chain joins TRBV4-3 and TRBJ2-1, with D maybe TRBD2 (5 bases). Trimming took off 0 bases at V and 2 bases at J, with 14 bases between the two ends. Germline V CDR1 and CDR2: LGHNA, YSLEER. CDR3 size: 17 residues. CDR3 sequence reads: CASSQDRGLYPYNEQFF. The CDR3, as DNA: TGCGCCAGCAGCCAAGATCGAGGACTTTACCCCTACAATGAGCAGTTCTTC.

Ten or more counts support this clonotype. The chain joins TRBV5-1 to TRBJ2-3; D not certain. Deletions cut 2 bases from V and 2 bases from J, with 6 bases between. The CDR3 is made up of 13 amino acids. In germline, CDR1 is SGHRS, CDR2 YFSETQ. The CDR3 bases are TGCGCCAGCAGCTTTGACCACACAGATACGCAGTATTTT. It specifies CASSFDHTDTQYF.

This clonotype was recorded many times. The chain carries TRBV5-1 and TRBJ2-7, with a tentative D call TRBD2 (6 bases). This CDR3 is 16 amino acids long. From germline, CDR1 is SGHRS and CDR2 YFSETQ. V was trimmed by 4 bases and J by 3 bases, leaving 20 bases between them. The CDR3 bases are TGCGCCAGCAGCCTAAATAAGGAGGGTGCCCGCTACGAGCAGTACTTC. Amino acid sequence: CASSLNKEGARYEQYF.

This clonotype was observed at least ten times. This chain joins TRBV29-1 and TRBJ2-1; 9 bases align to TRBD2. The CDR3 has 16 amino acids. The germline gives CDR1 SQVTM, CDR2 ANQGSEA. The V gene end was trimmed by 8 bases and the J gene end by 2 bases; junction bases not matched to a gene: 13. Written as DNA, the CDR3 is TGCAGCCTGGGGACTAGCCCCCTTTCTCCCTACAATGAGCAGTTCTTC. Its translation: CSLGTSPLSPYNEQFF.

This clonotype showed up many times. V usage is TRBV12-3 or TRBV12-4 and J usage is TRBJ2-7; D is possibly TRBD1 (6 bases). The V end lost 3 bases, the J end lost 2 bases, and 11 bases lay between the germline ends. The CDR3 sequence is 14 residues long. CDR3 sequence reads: CASSLQGLTYEQYF. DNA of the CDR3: TGTGCCAGCAGTTTGCAGGGGCTGACCTACGAGCAGTACTTC.

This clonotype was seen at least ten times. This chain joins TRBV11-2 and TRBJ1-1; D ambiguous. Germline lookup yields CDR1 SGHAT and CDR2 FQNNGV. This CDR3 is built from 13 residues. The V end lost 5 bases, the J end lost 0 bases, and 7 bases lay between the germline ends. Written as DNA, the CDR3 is TGTGCCAGCAGCGAGTATATGAACACTGAAGCTTTCTTT. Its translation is CASSEYMNTEAFF.

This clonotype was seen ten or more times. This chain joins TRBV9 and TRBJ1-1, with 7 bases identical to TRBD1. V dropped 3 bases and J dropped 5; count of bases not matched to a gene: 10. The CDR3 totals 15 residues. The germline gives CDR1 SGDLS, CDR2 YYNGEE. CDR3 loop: CASSATGSRGTEAFF. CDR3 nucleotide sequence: TGTGCCAGCAGCGCGACAGGGTCCAGGGGGACTGAAGCTTTCTTT.

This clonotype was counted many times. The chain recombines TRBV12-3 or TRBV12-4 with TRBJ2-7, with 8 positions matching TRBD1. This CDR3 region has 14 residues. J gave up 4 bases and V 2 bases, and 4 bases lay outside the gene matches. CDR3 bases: TGTGCCAGCAGTTTATTCCAGGGGGCATACGAGCAGTACTTC. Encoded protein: CASSLFQGAYEQYF.

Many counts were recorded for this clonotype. Written as DNA, the CDR3 is TGTGCCAGCGCCCAGCGGGAGGGTAGGTACAATGAGCAGTTCTTC. Translating gives CASAQREGRYNEQFF. The chain uses TRBV6-2 or TRBV6-3 and TRBJ2-1; 10 nucleotides line up with TRBD2. The junction had 8 bases not matched to a gene; V was cut back by 8 bases and J by 4 bases. Germline CDR1 is MNHEY and CDR2 is SVGEGT. CDR3 length: 15 residues.

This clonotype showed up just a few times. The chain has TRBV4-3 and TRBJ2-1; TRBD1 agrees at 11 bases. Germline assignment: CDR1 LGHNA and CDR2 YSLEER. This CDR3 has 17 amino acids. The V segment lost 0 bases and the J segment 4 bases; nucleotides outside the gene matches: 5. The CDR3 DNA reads TGCGCCAGCAGCCAAGATTGGACAGGGGGCTTATACAATGAGCAGTTCTTC. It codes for CASSQDWTGGLYNEQFF.

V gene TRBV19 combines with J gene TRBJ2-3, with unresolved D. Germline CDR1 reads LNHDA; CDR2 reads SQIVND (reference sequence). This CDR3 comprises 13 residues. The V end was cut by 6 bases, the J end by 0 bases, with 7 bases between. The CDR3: CASRQESTDTQYF. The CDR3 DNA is TGTGCCAGTAGACAAGAGAGCACAGATACGCAGTATTTT. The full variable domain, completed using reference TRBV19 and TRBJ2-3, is DGGITQSPKYLFRKEGQNVTLSCEQNLNHDAMYWYRQDPGQGLRLIYYSQIVNDFQKGDIAEGYSVSREKKESFPLTVTSAQKNPTAFYLCASRQESTDTQYFGPGTRLTVL.

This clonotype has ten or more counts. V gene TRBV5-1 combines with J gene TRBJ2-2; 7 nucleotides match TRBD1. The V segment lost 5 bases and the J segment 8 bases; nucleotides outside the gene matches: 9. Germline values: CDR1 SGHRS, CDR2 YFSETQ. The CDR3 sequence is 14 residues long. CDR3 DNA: TGCGCCAGCAGATTCGACAGGGCAGGAGGGGAGCTGTTTTTT. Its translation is CASRFDRAGGELFF.